This T cell receptor beta chain appears in the sequencing data of a study of cytomegalovirus exposure and HLA in healthy donors. Findings and limits, study-wide: In vitro work confirmed that a few CMV-associated chains recognize CMV antigens. There were some V segments, including TRBV6-2 and TRBV6-3, excluded as indistinguishable. An analysis that was carried out later associated 15,000 to 20,000 TCR beta sequences with HLA alleles at 0.05 false discovery rate.

On this clone: Its antigen remains unknown.

V shed 4 bases and J 7 bases; nucleotides not matched to a gene: 8. The CDR3 runs to 14 residues. Germline CDR1 SGHNT, CDR2 YYREEE (reference sequence). In the PCR, 60 Vbeta and 13 Jbeta primers were used. Profiling relied on immunoSEQ multiplex PCR, and the TCRdb table lists in-frame clones only, not all of them. Found here are 200,000 to 250,000 clones, roughly four fifths of them singletons; the top ten hold around 1.5%. This clonotype was sampled from a girl aged 5-17 years in good health and CMV-seronegative. What was sequenced was PBMCs. V gene TRBV5-4 combines with J gene TRBJ2-3; 8 bases fit TRBD2. The CDR3 spells CASSPAGEVNTQYF. The CDR3 nucleotides are TGTGCCAGCAGCCCAGCGGGGGAGGTAAATACGCAGTATTTT.